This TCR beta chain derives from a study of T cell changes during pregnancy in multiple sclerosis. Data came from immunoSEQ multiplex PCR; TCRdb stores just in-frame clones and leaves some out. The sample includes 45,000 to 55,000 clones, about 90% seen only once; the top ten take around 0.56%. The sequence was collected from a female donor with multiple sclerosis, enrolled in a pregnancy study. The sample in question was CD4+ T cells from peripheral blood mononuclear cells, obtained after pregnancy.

DNA of the CDR3: TGTGCCAGCAGCTTGAACAGGGGGCGCAGCGGGGAGCTGTTTTTT. Protein: CASSLNRGRSGELFF. V gene TRBV5-4 combines with J gene TRBJ2-2; the match to TRBD1 covers 9 bases. Germline V lookup: CDR1 SGHNT, CDR2 YYREEE (reference sequence). The CDR3 totals 15 residues. V gave up 1 base and J gave up 7 bases; unmatched junction bases: 5.